This T cell receptor (beta chain) emerged from a study of T-cell reconstitution after alpha-beta-depleted transplantation in children. General study results and limits: Certain patients had high TCRbeta diversity at day 60, and it came from recipient T cells and thymic progenitors that survived. Newly produced T cells mostly accounted for T-cell counts and diversity one year post-transplant. As was reported, about two months after transplant, alpha-beta T cells came from several hundred expanded graft clones.

This clonotype was counted at least ten times. Its matching antigen is unknown. The CDR3 sequence is 15 residues long. CDR1 and CDR2 from the germline V gene are MDHEN and SYDVKM. The V end was cut by 6 bases, the J end by 5 bases, with 19 bases between. It was with unique molecular identifiers that the TCRbeta library was prepared. TCRdb re-analysed the PCR reads in MiXCR, keeping a single row per CDR3 protein. In the table there are about 1,000,000 distinct CDR3 sequences, about 29% of which are singletons. The specimen comprised PBMCs, mostly from graft donor cells, sampled 360 days after TCRalphabeta/CD19-depleted stem cell transplant. The chain recombines TRBV28 with TRBJ2-5; D may be TRBD1 or TRBD2 (6 bases each). This receptor was identified in a boy in the first two years of life who had a stem cell transplant for SCID, so the T cells may come from the graft donor. The CDR3 region is CASSLTEGGSETQYF. The CDR3 nucleotides are TGTGCCAGCAGCCTCACTGAGGGGGGCTCGGAGACCCAGTACTTC.